Given below is one T cell receptor (beta chain) in context. The data were taken from a study of OX40 agonist ivuxolimab in advanced cancers. Looked up from germline, CDR1 is MNHEY and CDR2 is SVGAGI. The CDR3 runs to 11 residues. The V and J ends lost 8 bases and 3 bases respectively, with 7 bases between them. Clones were sequenced by immunoSEQ multiplex PCR, and TCRdb holds only the in-frame ones, with some missing. The sample contains about 61,000 clones, around 83% of which appear only once. The clonotype was recovered from an adult with an advanced solid tumor such as melanoma, head and neck, liver or kidney cancer. This chain uses TRBV6-5 with TRBJ1-2; D unresolved. Sample: CD4+ or CD8+ T cells sorted from blood, taken in a trial of the OX40 agonist ivuxolimab. As DNA, the CDR3 is TGTGCCAGCTCGGGATACTATGGCTACACCTTC. Its translation: CASSGYYGYTF.